A selection of T cell receptor beta chains follows, all from one sample in a study of blood T cells in healthy people across ages. MiXCR, run by TCRdb on the 5' RACE reads, gives a single entry per CDR3 protein. The sample holds around 1,000,000 distinct CDR3 sequences; approximately 25% are singletons and the top ten take approximately 0.75%. This sample was also put to use in a study of T cells of mothers and their children.

Sequencing was done on a sample of blood. These receptor sequences come from a girl aged 2 to 10 in good health. CDR3s include the opening cysteine and the closing phenylalanine or tryptophan. The D gene is left open where the match is weak. For some rows the clone size is stated as once, few or many, or as a class when expanded; others skip it.

J gene	V gene	clone size	D gene	CDR3 DNA	CDR3 protein
TRBJ2-7	TRBV29-1	few	TRBD1	TGCAGCGTGGGGGGACAGGGGGCGATCGAGCAGTACTTC	CSVGGQGAIEQYF
TRBJ2-5	TRBV7-8	-	-	TGTGCCAGCAGCTTTCTGGTTGGGCAGCAAGAGACCCAGTACTTC	CASSFLVGQQETQYF
TRBJ2-7	TRBV6-2/TRBV6-3	few	-	TGTGCCAGCATAGGATCTGGCGGGGACTACGAGCAGTACTTC	CASIGSGGDYEQYF
TRBJ1-4	TRBV6-6	-	-	TGTGCCAGCAGTCCCCCTCCTGGGGGAGGGGAAAAACTGTTTTTT	CASSPPPGGGEKLFF
TRBJ2-3	TRBV9	-	-	TGTGCCAGCAGCGTTGGGGGCCTTGGAGGGGAAATCGATACGCAGTATTTT	CASSVGGLGGEIDTQYF
TRBJ1-5	TRBV20-1	-	-	TGCAGTGCTTCGGACCGACCCTGCAATCAGCCCCAGCATTTT	CSASDRPCNQPQHF
TRBJ2-7	TRBV4-2	-	-	TGTGCCAGCGGCTCGGCAAATAGGGATACCTACGAGCAGTACTTC	CASGSANRDTYEQYF
TRBJ2-7	TRBV5-1	-	-	TGCGCCAGCAGCAATACAGATTTCTACGAGCAGTACTTC	CASSNTDFYEQYF
TRBJ2-7	TRBV4-3	-	-	TGCGCCAGCAGCCAAGATAGTGCAGGTTGGGACGAGCAGTGCTTC	CASSQDSAGWDEQCF
TRBJ2-4	TRBV6-1	few	TRBD1	TGTGCCAGCAGTGAACCGGGTAGGGGGCGAATCGTAGACATTCAGTACTTC	CASSEPGRGRIVDIQYF
TRBJ2-1	TRBV3-1	few	TRBD2	TGTGCCAGCAGCCAAGGGAATCGACTAGCGGGATCGATGGGTAATGAGCAGTTCTTC	CASSQGNRLAGSMGNEQFF
TRBJ2-7	TRBV14	-	-	TGTGCCAGCAGCCAGGGGGCTAGACCCTACGAGCAGTACTTC	CASSQGARPYEQYF
TRBJ2-4	TRBV5-1	-	-	TGCGCCAGCAGCTTTGCAGGGGAAGCCAAAAACATTCAGTACTTC	CASSFAGEAKNIQYF
TRBJ1-1	TRBV20-1	once	-	TGCAGTGCTAGAGATCTCCCGGGGGGCATCGGTACTGAAGCTTTCTTT	CSARDLPGGIGTEAFF
TRBJ2-7	TRBV20-1	few	-	TGCAGTGCTAGAGATCTTAATTTTGGGACGGGACGTTCGCCCTACGAGCAGTACTTC	CSARDLNFGTGRSPYEQYF
TRBJ2-3	TRBV29-1	-	-	TGCAGCGTGTGGAGCGGCCGCACAGATACGCAGTATTTT	CSVWSGRTDTQYF
TRBJ1-2	TRBV29-1	-	-	TGCAGCGTTGTCTCTGTGGGCAGGGGTGAAAACTATGGCTACACCTTC	CSVVSVGRGENYGYTF
TRBJ2-1	TRBV14	many	-	TGTGCCAGCAGCCTGGACCTCTCCAATGAGCAGTTCTTC	CASSLDLSNEQFF
TRBJ1-2	TRBV9	-	TRBD1	TGTGCCAGCAACGGAACCGGGGGGACAGGGTTTGGCTACACCTTC	CASNGTGGTGFGYTF
TRBJ1-4	TRBV5-1	few	-	TGCGCCAGCAGCTACGAGGGGGGAACTAATGAAAAACTGTTTTTT	CASSYEGGTNEKLFF
TRBJ2-3	TRBV7-2	-	-	TGTGCCAGCAGCCCTCGTAGCGGTATCACAGATACGCAGTATTTT	CASSPRSGITDTQYF
TRBJ2-1	TRBV5-1	few	-	TGCGCCAGCAGCTTGGTTGATGGCAGAAATGAGCAGTTCTTC	CASSLVDGRNEQFF
TRBJ2-1	TRBV6-2/TRBV6-3	-	-	TGTGCCAGCACCCAGGGATACAATGAGCAGTTCTTC	CASTQGYNEQFF
TRBJ1-2	TRBV20-1	-	-	TGCAGTGCTAGAGATCTGGAGGGTTCCTATGGCTACACCTTC	CSARDLEGSYGYTF
TRBJ2-3	TRBV12-3/TRBV12-4	-	-	TGTGCCAGCAGCTCCGTGTCCCCCGGCGGGACACCAGATACGCAGTATTTT	CASSSVSPGGTPDTQYF
TRBJ2-4	TRBV6-5	-	TRBD2	TGTGCCAGCAGTTACTCGAGACAGCGGGAGGTTGGGGACATTCAGTACTTC	CASSYSRQREVGDIQYF
TRBJ2-1	TRBV28	-	TRBD2	TGTGCCAGCAGGCCGGGACTAGCGGGGCATGAGCAGTTCTTC	CASRPGLAGHEQFF
TRBJ1-1	TRBV27	-	TRBD1	TGTGCCAGCAGTTTAAAGGGGGCATTGAACACTGAAGCTTTCTTT	CASSLKGALNTEAFF
TRBJ2-3	TRBV7-3	few	-	TGTGCCAGCAGCTCCTTAGCGGTCCCCACAGATACGCAGTATTTT	CASSSLAVPTDTQYF
TRBJ1-4	TRBV6-6	few	-	TGTGCCAGCAGCATACCCGGAGGGGAACTGTTTTTT	CASSIPGGELFF
TRBJ2-2	TRBV24-1	few	-	TGTGCCACCAGTGATCCGGGTGAGACCGGGGAGCTGTTTTTT	CATSDPGETGELFF
TRBJ2-7	TRBV5-1	-	-	TGCGCCAGCACAGGAGGCCAAACTGACGAGCAGTACTTC	CASTGGQTDEQYF
TRBJ2-7	TRBV25-1	few	-	TGTGCCAGCACAGGAGGTGCCGAGCAGTACTTC	CASTGGAEQYF
TRBJ2-5	TRBV20-1	-	-	TGCAGTGCTCCTCTAGCTGGGGAAGAGACCCAGTACTTC	CSAPLAGEETQYF
TRBJ2-3	TRBV20-1	few	-	TGCAGTGCTAGAGATCTCTTTGCAGGGTCGACTGATCTAGCAGATACGCAGTATTTT	CSARDLFAGSTDLADTQYF
TRBJ1-2	TRBV7-3	few	-	TGTGCCAGCAGCCCGCAAGAGTGGGATGGGAGGTACACCTTC	CASSPQEWDGRYTF
TRBJ2-5	TRBV20-1	-	-	TGCAGTGCTAGAGTACGGACCGAGACCCAGTACTTC	CSARVRTETQYF
TRBJ1-1	TRBV10-3	-	-	TGTGCCATCAGTCGACCGACCGCAGGGGTCACTGAAGCTTTCTTT	CAISRPTAGVTEAFF
TRBJ2-7	TRBV7-9	-	-	TGTGCCAGCAGCTATGGCGGCCTCGAGCAGTACTTC	CASSYGGLEQYF
TRBJ2-1	TRBV6-1	-	TRBD1	TGTGCCAGCAGTGAGAGGTCGGGACAGGGGTGGAATGAGCAGTTCTTC	CASSERSGQGWNEQFF
TRBJ2-1	TRBV3-1	few	TRBD2	TGTGCCAGCAGCCAGACTAGCGGGGCATCCTACAATGAGCAGTTCTTC	CASSQTSGASYNEQFF
TRBJ2-3	TRBV7-9	few	-	TGTGCCAGCAGCTTAGGGGTTGTTAGCACAGATACGCAGTATTTT	CASSLGVVSTDTQYF
TRBJ2-3	TRBV9	-	-	TGTGCCAGCAGTGCATTCAGCCGTTTGGGAGCAGATACGCAGTATTTT	CASSAFSRLGADTQYF
TRBJ1-1	TRBV6-5	-	-	TGTGCCAGCAGCCCGGGGACTCGAGCTTTCTTT	CASSPGTRAFF
TRBJ2-7	TRBV9	-	-	TGTGCCAGCAGCGTAGCTGGTGGGAGCGAGCAGTACTTC	CASSVAGGSEQYF
TRBJ2-7	TRBV12-3/TRBV12-4	-	-	TGTGCCAGCAGTTTTGGGCAGTGGGAGTACTTC	CASSFGQWEYF
TRBJ2-1	TRBV24-1	few	TRBD1	TGTGCCACGGGGACAGGGCAGTTCTTC	CATGTGQFF
TRBJ1-5	TRBV12-5	few	TRBD1	TGTGCTAGTGGACGAGAGGGGGCTCCCAATCAGCCCCAGCATTTT	CASGREGAPNQPQHF
TRBJ2-3	TRBV5-4	-	-	TGTGCCATGCGAGAGATAAGCACAGATACGCAGTATTTT	CAMREISTDTQYF
TRBJ2-1	TRBV7-7	few	TRBD1	TGTGCTAGCAGCCATGGACAGGCGAATGAGCAGTTCTTC	CASSHGQANEQFF
TRBJ2-7	TRBV5-1	few	TRBD1	TGCGCCAGCAGCTCGGAACCTACGGGACAGGCTCCTTACGAGCAGTACTTC	CASSSEPTGQAPYEQYF